This TCR beta chain was obtained from a study of blood T cell repertoires in COVID-19. Study-level information: Samples of COVID-19 (acute and convalescent) were obtained from the United States, Italy and Spain. T cells, B-cell-depleted T cells, or PBMCs supplied cDNA or gDNA.

Per the original data handling: Estimates of nucleated cell counts were drawn from the amplification of reference gene primers. The data were produced by immunoSEQ multiplex PCR, yet TCRdb's version contains in-frame clones alone and is incomplete. V, J and clone size reflect that table, while D and trimming were determined from the DNA. The table records about 370,000 clones, around 87% of them present only once. Seattle-derived patients entered the study during active infection and were followed longitudinally. Notes on this clone: Other DNA variants within this sample encode the same CDR3.

Between the trimmed V and J ends, which lost 3 bases and 5 bases, there was a span of 7 bases. Germline CDR1 GTSNPN, CDR2 SVGIG (reference sequence). The CDR3 is made up of 11 amino acids. The receptor's source is a woman aged 30 to 39 with COVID-19, enrolled during active disease. Sequences were obtained from peripheral blood. The chain recombines TRBV30 with TRBJ1-1; tentative D call: TRBD1 (5 bases). The CDR3, as DNA: TGTGCCTGGAGCCGGGGGACTGAAGCTTTCTTT. Translated, it gives CAWSRGTEAFF.